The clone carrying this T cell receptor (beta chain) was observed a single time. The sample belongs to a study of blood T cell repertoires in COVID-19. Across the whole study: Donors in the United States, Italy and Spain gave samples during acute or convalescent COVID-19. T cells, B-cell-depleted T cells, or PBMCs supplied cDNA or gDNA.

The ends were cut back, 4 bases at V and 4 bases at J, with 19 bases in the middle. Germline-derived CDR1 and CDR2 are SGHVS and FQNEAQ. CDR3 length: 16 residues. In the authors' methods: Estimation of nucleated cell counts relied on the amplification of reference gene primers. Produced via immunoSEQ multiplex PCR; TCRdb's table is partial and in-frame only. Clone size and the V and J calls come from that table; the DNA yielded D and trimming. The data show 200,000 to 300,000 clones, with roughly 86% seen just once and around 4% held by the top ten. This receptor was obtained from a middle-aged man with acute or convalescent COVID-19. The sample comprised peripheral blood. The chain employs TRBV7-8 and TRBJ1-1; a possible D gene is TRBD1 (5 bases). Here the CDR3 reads CASSSRTTGGTTEAFF. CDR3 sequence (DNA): TGTGCCAGCAGCTCGAGGACGACGGGGGGGACCACTGAAGCTTTCTTT.